This T cell receptor (beta chain) stems from a study of T cells expressing NK-cell markers. Study conclusions and caveats: Top CD8+ clonotypes included the dominant CD3+CD56+NKG2C+ clonotypes in several donors.

TCRdb reprocessed the 5' RACE reads; each CDR3 protein has one entry and no DNA is given. This sample's clone table lists 400,000 to 550,000 distinct CDR3 sequences. CDR1 and CDR2 (germline): SGHRS, YFSETQ. The CDR3 contains 18 residues. Comment on this clonotype: Its antigen is still unknown.

This rearrangement joins TRBV5-1 to TRBJ2-2; lacking DNA, the TRBD2 call made by TCRdb goes unchecked. The specimen was blood T cells: a sorted CD56 or NKG2C T cell subset, CD4+ or CD8+ T cells, or bulk PBMC T cells (not recorded which). The receptor's source is a woman between 18 and 70 years old in good health. The chain's CDR3 is CASSSTSGGRSNTGELFF.